The T cell receptor beta chain described here comes from a study of blood T cell repertoires in COVID-19. Whole-study context: Sources were T cells, B-cell-depleted T cells, or PBMCs; the material itself was cDNA or gDNA.

This table comes from immunoSEQ multiplex PCR, and its TCRdb copy is limited to in-frame clones, with some not included. The sample includes 150,000 to 250,000 clones, 82% seen only once; the top ten take 12%. Participant ages covered about 18 to 90 years across around 25 US areas. Self-reported history from a screening survey and questionnaire set each donor's cohort. The source of this sequence is a middle-aged man who had recovered from COVID-19. The sample consisted of PBMCs or T cells enriched from blood (not recorded which).

CDR3 loop: CASSPNSKNTEAFF. The CDR3 DNA reads as TGTGCCAGCTCACCCAACAGCAAGAACACTGAAGCTTTCTTT. This chain links TRBV18 with TRBJ1-1; unclear D gene. Trimming shortened V by 3 bases and J by 1 base, and 9 bases separated the two germline ends. The CDR3 loop spans 14 amino acids. The germline V gene encodes CDR1 KGHSH and CDR2 LQKENI. Full variable domain (outside the CDR3, taken from reference TRBV18 and TRBJ1-1): NAGVMQNPRHLVRRRGQEARLRCSPMKGHSHVYWYRQLPEEGLKFMVYLQKENIIDESGMPKERFSAEFPKEGPSILRIQQVVRGDSAAYFCASSPNSKNTEAFFGQGTRLTVV.